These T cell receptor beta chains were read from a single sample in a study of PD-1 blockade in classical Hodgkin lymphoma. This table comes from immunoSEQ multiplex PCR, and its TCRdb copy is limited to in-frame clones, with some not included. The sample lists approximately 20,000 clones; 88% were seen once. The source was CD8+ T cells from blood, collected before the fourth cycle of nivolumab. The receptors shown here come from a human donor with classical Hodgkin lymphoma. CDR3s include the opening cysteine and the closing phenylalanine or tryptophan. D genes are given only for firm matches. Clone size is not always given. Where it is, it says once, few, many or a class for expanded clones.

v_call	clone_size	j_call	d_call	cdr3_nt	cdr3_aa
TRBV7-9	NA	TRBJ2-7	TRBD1	TGTGCCAGCACGTCGGGACAGGGGAGCTGGTACGAGCAGTACTTC	CASTSGQGSWYEQYF
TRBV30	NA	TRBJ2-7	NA	TGTGCCTGGAGTATGGACACACGGGGTTACGAGCAGTACTTC	CAWSMDTRGYEQYF
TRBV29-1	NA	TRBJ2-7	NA	TGCAGCGTTGCTAGTGGGGCCTACGAGCAGTACTTC	CSVASGAYEQYF
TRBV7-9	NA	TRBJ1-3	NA	TGTGCCAGCAGCGCCACCCGGGTCTCCTCTGGAAACACCATATATTTT	CASSATRVSSGNTIYF
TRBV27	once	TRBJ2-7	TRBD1	TGTGCCAGCAGTCAAACAGGGGATGGGGTTGGCTACGAGCAGTACTTC	CASSQTGDGVGYEQYF
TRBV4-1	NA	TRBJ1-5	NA	TGCGCCAGCAGCCAACAGGGGAGAGTTAAAGTAGGCAATCAGCCCCAGCATTTT	CASSQQGRVKVGNQPQHF
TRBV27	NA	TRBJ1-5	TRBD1	TGTGCCAGCAGAGAAAGACAGGGGGCGGAACAGCCCCAGCATTTT	CASRERQGAEQPQHF
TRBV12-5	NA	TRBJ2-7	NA	TGTGCTAGTGGTTACAGTACCTACGAGCAGTACTTC	CASGYSTYEQYF
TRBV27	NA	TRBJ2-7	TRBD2	TGTGCCAGCAGCCGCCTAGCGGGAGTCTACGAGCAGTACTTC	CASSRLAGVYEQYF
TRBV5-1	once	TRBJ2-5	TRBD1	TGCGCCAGCAGCACAAGACAGGGCCCGCAAGAGACCCAGTACTTC	CASSTRQGPQETQYF
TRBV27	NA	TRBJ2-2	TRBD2	TGTGCCAGCAGTAACACCGGGACTAGCGGGAGAACCGGGGAGCTGTTTTTT	CASSNTGTSGRTGELFF
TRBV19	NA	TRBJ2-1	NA	TGTGCCAGTAGTATGTGGAGCGGCTCCTACAATGAGCAGTTCTTC	CASSMWSGSYNEQFF
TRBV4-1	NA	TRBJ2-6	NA	TGCGCCAGCAGCCAACAGGGGATAACAGCTGGGGCCAACGTCCTGACTTTC	CASSQQGITAGANVLTF
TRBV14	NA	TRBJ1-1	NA	TGTGCCAGCAGCCAAGAGGTTCCTCCAGGGATCGAGACGGCCCCAAGGGCTTTCTTT	CASSQEVPPGIETAPRAFF
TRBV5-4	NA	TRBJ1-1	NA	TGTGCCAGCAGCTACCACGAGACTGAAGCTTTCTTT	CASSYHETEAFF
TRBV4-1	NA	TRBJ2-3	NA	TGCGCCAGCAGCCAGGTAGGACAGCCTAGCACAGATACGCAGTATTTT	CASSQVGQPSTDTQYF
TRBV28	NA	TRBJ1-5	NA	TGTGCCAGCACCCCTTTCCCTGGGCAGGGCGATCAGCCCCAGCATTTT	CASTPFPGQGDQPQHF
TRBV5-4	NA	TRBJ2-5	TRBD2	TGTGCCAGCAGCTTGCGCGGGAGGGCCGGAGAGACCCAGTACTTC	CASSLRGRAGETQYF
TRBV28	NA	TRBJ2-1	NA	TGTGCCAGCGTCGGAGGGGGCAATGAGCAGTTCTTC	CASVGGGNEQFF
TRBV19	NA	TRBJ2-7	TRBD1	TGTGCCAGTCAGAAAGGGGGCGCCGAAACCTACGAGCAGTACTTC	CASQKGGAETYEQYF
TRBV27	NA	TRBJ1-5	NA	TGTGCCAGCAGTTTATCGGGGGAGAGCAATCAGCCCCAGCATTTT	CASSLSGESNQPQHF
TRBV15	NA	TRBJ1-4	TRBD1	TGTGCCACCAGCTCGGACAGGGAAGATTTAGCTAATGAAAAACTGTTTTTT	CATSSDREDLANEKLFF
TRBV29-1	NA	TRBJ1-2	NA	TGCAGCGGGGGGGGACTCAGAGACTATGGCTACACCTTC	CSGGGLRDYGYTF
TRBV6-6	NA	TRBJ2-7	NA	TGTGCCAGCACGGGGGCAACCTACGAGCAGTACTTC	CASTGATYEQYF
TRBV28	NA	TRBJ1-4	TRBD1	TGTGCCAGCAGTTCGGGGGACAGGAGGACAACTAATGAAAAACTGTTTTTT	CASSSGDRRTTNEKLFF
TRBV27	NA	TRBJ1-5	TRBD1	TGTGCCAGCAGTTCCGAATACGGGACAGGAGGCGGGTGGCAGCCCCAGCATTTT	CASSSEYGTGGGWQPQHF
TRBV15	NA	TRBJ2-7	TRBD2	TGTGCCACCAGCAGTGCTCTAGCGGGAAAGTACGAGCAGTACTTC	CATSSALAGKYEQYF
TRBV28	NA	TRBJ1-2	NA	TGTGCCAGCAGTTTCCCAGGGATTTATGGCTACACCTTC	CASSFPGIYGYTF
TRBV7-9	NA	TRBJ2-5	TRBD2	TGTGCCGGTGAGGGCGGGAGAGAGACCCAGTACTTC	CAGEGGRETQYF
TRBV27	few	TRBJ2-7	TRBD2	TGTGCCAGCAGCGCCGGGACTAGCGGAGTACGCGAGCAGTACTTC	CASSAGTSGVREQYF
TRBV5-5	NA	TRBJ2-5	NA	TGTGCCAGCGGAGCGAGGGGGGGGGAGACCCAGTACTTC	CASGARGGETQYF
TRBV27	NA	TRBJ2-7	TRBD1	TGTGCCAGCACCCACAGGGGGCTTAACGAGCAGTACTTC	CASTHRGLNEQYF
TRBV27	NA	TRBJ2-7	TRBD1	TGTGCCAGCAGTTTATCCTTATCATGGACAGGGAATAACTACGAGCAGTACTTC	CASSLSLSWTGNNYEQYF
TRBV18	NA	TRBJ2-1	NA	TGTGCCAGCTCACCTTTCCTTGACACGGGAGCCTACAATGAGCAGTTCTTC	CASSPFLDTGAYNEQFF
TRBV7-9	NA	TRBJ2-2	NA	TGTGCCAGCAGCTCTATCGGTTGGGAGCTGTTTTTT	CASSSIGWELFF
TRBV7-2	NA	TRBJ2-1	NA	TGTGCCAGCAGCTTAGGGACCAATGAGCAGTTCTTC	CASSLGTNEQFF
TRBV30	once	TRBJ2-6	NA	TGTGCCTGGGGCGATGGCTCTGGGGCCAACGTCCTGACTTTC	CAWGDGSGANVLTF
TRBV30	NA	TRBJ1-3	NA	TGTGCCTGGAGGGGGTCTACAGTTTCATTCGTCTCTGGAAACACCATATATTTT	CAWRGSTVSFVSGNTIYF
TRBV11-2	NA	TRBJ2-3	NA	TGTGCCAGCAGCTTACGGCCAGGGGCAGATACGCAGTATTTT	CASSLRPGADTQYF
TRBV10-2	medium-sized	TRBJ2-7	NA	TGCGCCAGCAGTATACCGGCAACGCGGATTTACGAGCAGTACTTC	CASSIPATRIYEQYF
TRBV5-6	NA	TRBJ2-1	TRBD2	TGTGCCAGCAGCTTGGGACTAGCGGGGCTCAATGAGCAGTTCTTC	CASSLGLAGLNEQFF